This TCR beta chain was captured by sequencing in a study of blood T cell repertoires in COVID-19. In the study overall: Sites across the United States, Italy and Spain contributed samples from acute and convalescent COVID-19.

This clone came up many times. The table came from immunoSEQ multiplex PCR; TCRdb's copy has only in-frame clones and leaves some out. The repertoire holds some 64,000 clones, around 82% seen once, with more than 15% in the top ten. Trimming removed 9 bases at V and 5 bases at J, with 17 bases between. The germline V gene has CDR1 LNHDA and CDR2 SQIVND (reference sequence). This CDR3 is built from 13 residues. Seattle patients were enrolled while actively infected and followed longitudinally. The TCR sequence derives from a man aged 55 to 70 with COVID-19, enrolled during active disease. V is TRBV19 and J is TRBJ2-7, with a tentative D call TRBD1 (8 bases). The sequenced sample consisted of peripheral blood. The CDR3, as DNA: TGTGCCAGCGGGGGGCAGGGGGCGAACGAGCAGTACTTC. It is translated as CASGGQGANEQYF. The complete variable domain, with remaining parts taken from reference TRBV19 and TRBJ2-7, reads DGGITQSPKYLFRKEGQNVTLSCEQNLNHDAMYWYRQDPGQGLRLIYYSQIVNDFQKGDIAEGYSVSREKKESFPLTVTSAQKNPTAFYLCASGGQGANEQYFGPGTRLTVT.